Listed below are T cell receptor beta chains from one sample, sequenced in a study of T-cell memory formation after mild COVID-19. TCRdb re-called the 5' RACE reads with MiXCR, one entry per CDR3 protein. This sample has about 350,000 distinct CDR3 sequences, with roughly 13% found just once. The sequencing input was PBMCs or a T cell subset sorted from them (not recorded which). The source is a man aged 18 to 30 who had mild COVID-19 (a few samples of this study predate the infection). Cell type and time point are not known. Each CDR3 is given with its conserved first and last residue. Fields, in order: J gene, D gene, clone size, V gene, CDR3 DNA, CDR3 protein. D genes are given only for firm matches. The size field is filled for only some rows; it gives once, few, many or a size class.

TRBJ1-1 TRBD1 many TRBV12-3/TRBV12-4 TGTGCCAGCAGCCAGCCCGGGACAGGGGTGAACACTGAAGCTTTCTTT CASSQPGTGVNTEAFF
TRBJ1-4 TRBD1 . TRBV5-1 TGCGCCAGCAGCTTGGCCGGGACAGGGCATGCAACTAATGAAAAACTGTTTTTT CASSLAGTGHATNEKLFF
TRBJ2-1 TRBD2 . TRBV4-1 TGCGCCAGCAGCCAAGTAGCGGGGGGGCCCGATGAGCAGGTCTTC CASSQVAGGPDEQVF
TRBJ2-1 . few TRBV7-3 TGTGCCAGCAGCAAGGGCCGGTGGGCTAGCGACAATGAGCAGTTCTTC CASSKGRWASDNEQFF
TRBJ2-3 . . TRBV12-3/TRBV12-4 TGTGCCAGCAGTTCGCTAACCAGATTGGGGGATACGCAGTATTTT CASSSLTRLGDTQYF
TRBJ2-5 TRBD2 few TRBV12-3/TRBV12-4 TGTGCCAGCGGTAGACTAGCGGGGACCCAAGAGACCCAGTACTTC CASGRLAGTQETQYF
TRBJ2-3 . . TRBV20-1 TGCAGCGCTGGCCTATCCAGGGCCGGGCAAGATACGCAGTATTTT CSAGLSRAGQDTQYF
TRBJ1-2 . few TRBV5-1 TGCGCCAGCAGCTCCGGACAGAGTTATGGCTACACCTTC CASSSGQSYGYTF
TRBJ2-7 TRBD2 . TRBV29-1 TGCAGCGTTGAAGTCTTGTCTGTTCTGACTAGCGTCACCTACGAGCAGTACTTC CSVEVLSVLTSVTYEQYF
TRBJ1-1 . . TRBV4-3 TGCGCCAGCAGCCAAGACGTCAGGCGATGTGAGGCTTTCTTT CASSQDVRRCEAFF
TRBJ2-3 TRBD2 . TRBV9 TGTGCCAGCAGCCCTGGGACTAGGGGTAGCTCAGATACGCAGTATTTT CASSPGTRGSSDTQYF
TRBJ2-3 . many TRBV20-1 TGCAGTGTTTTCCGTTCCGGGACAGATACGCAGTATTTT CSVFRSGTDTQYF
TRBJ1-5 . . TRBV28 TGTGCCAGCAGTAAATCGACGTTTAATAGCAATCAGCCCCAGCATTTT CASSKSTFNSNQPQHF
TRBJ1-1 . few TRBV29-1 TGCAGCGTTGGCAGGGAGAACACTGAAGCTTTCTTT CSVGRENTEAFF
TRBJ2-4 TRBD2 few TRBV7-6 TGTGCCAGCAGCTTAAGAGGCGGGGGACCCCTAGCCAAAAACATTCAGTACTTC CASSLRGGGPLAKNIQYF
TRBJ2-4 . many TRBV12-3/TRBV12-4 TGTGCCAGCAGTTTCCAGGGTAACATTCAGTACTTC CASSFQGNIQYF
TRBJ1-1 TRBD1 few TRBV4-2 TGTGCCAGCAGCCAACCCGACAGGGGTAGAGCTTTCTTT CASSQPDRGRAFF
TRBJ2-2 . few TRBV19 TGTGCCAGTAGTATCTACAGCGCGGGCACCGGGGAGCTGTTTTTT CASSIYSAGTGELFF
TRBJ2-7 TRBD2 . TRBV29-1 TGCAGCGTTGAGCGGGGGACCCCCTACGAGCAGTACTTC CSVERGTPYEQYF
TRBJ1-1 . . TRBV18 TGTGCCAGCCAGATGAGGGGCCGGTTGAACACTGAAGCTTTCTTT CASQMRGRLNTEAFF
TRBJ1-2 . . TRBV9 TGTGCCAGCAACCCAGGCGGGGGGATCCGAAGCTATGGCTACACCTTC CASNPGGGIRSYGYTF
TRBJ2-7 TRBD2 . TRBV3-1 TGTGCCAGCAGCCAAGCGAGCGGGGTGGACCCCTCCTACGAGCAGTACTTC CASSQASGVDPSYEQYF
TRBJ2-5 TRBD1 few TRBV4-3 TGCGCCAGCAGCCATCGCCCGGGACAGGGACGAGAGACCCAGTACTTC CASSHRPGQGRETQYF
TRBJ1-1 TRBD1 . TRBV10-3 TGTGCCATCAGTTCTTCGCCGGGACAGGGGACGGGAGAAGCTTTCTTT CAISSSPGQGTGEAFF
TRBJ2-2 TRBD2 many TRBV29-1 TGCAGCGTCGCCGGGACTAGCAAAACCGGGGAGCTGTTTTTT CSVAGTSKTGELFF
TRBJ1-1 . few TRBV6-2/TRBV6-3 TGTGCCAGCAGTTACGGGGGAAAAGCTTTCTTT CASSYGGKAFF
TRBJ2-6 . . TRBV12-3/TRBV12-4 TGTGCCAGCAGTCGGCGGTCTGGGGCCAACGTCCTGACTTTC CASSRRSGANVLTF
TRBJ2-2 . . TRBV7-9 TGTGCCAGCAGCTCTCGCAGGCTAGAGGAGCTGTTTTTT CASSSRRLEELFF
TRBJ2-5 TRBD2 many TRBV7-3 TGTGCCAGCAGCTTAGTCGCTAGCGGCCAAGAGACCCAGTACTTC CASSLVASGQETQYF
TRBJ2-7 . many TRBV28 TGTGCCGCTTGGAGGGACGGCTCCTACGAGCAGTACTTC CAAWRDGSYEQYF
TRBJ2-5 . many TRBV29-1 TGCAGCACCCAAAGGGGGGCGGAAGAGACCCAGTACTTC CSTQRGAEETQYF
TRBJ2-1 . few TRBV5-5 TGTGCCAGCAAGTCTGGTATAGCGGCCCATGAGCAGTTCTTC CASKSGIAAHEQFF
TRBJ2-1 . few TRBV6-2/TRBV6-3 TGTGCCAGCAGTCGCGGGATTTACAATGAGCAGTTCTTC CASSRGIYNEQFF
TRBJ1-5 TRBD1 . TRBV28 TGTGCCACCCGGCTGGGACAGAACTGGGCTCAGCCCCAGCATTTT CATRLGQNWAQPQHF
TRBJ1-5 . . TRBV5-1 TGCGCCAGCAGCTTGGTCGGCGGAGGGGAGCCCCAGCATTTT CASSLVGGGEPQHF
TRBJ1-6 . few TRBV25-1 TGTGCCAGCTCACCCGTCCATAATTCACCCCTCCACTTT CASSPVHNSPLHF
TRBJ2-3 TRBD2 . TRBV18 TGTGCCAGCTCACCATTGAATAGCGGGGCCTACACAGATACGCAGTATTTT CASSPLNSGAYTDTQYF
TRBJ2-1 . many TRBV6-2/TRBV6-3 TGTGCCAGCAGTTACTCGATTGGGGCAGCATCCTACAATGAGCAGTTCTTC CASSYSIGAASYNEQFF
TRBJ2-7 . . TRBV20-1 TGCAGTGCGAGTCGACTAACCACCTACGAGCAGTACTTC CSASRLTTYEQYF
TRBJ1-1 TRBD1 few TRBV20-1 TGCAGTGCTAGCCAGGGACAGCCGACTGAAGCTTTCTTT CSASQGQPTEAFF
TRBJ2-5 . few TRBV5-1 TGCGCCAGCCGAGGGCCTCGGGAGACCCAGTACTTC CASRGPRETQYF
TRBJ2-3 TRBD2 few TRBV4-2 TGTGCCAGCAGCCAAGATTGGCGGGGGGGATACACAGATACGCAGTATTTT CASSQDWRGGYTDTQYF
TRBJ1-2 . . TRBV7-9 TGTGCCAGCACCGCGGTACAGGGCCCCGTGGGCTACACCTTC CASTAVQGPVGYTF
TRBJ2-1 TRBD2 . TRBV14 TGTGCCAGCAGCCAAGATACTTGGACTAGCACCTACAATGAGCAGTTCTTC CASSQDTWTSTYNEQFF
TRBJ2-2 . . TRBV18 TGTGCCAGCTCACTCCGGAACCAAGGGGGAACCGGGGAGCTGTTTTTT CASSLRNQGGTGELFF
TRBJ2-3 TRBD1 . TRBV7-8 TGTGCCAGCAGCTTAGTGGTTCCGACAGGGGGGCAAGATACGCAGTATTTT CASSLVVPTGGQDTQYF
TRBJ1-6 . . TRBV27 TGTGCCAGCAGTCCCTTGGATAATTCACCCCTCCACTTT CASSPLDNSPLHF
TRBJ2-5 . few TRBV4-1 TGCGCCAGCAGCCCCTCTCATCCGGGGACTGGGGAGACCCAGTACTTC CASSPSHPGTGETQYF
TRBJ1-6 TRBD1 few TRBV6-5 TGTGCCACCAGGACAGGGCGCGGAGATGATTCACCCCTCCACTTT CATRTGRGDDSPLHF
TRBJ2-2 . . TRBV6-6 TGTGCCAGCATACCCCGCAGGCGGGCCCGAGGGGAGCTGTTTTTT CASIPRRRARGELFF
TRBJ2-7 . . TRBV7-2 TGTGCCAGCAGCCCGGCGTCCAAGCCCTACGAGCAGTACTTC CASSPASKPYEQYF
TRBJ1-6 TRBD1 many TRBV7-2 TGTGCCAGCAGCCTAACAGGGGTCCGTTCACCCCTCCACTTT CASSLTGVRSPLHF
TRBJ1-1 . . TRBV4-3 TGCGCCAGCAGCCAAGGAGTAGAGGCGAACACTGAAGCTTTCTTT CASSQGVEANTEAFF
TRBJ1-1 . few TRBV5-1 TGCGCCAGCAGCTTGGCAGGGAACACAGGGATGGGAGCTTTCTTT CASSLAGNTGMGAFF